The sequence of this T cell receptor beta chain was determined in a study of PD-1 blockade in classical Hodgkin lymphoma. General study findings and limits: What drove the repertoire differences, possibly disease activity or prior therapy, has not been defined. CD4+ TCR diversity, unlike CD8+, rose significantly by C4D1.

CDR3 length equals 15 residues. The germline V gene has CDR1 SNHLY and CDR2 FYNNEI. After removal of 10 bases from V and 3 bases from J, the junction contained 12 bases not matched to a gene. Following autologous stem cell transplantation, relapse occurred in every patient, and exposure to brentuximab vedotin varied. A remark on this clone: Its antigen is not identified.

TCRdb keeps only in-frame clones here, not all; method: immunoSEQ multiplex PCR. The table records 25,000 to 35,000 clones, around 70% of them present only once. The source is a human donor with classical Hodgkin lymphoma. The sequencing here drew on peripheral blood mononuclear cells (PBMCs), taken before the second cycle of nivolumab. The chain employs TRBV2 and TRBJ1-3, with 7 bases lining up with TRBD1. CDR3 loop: CAILRDRSFGNTIYF. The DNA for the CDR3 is TGTGCCATCCTCCGGGACAGATCATTTGGAAACACCATATATTTT.